The 22 T cell receptor beta chains presented below share a single source sample, sequenced in a study of T cell responses to AZD1222 COVID-19 vaccine. Data came from immunoSEQ multiplex PCR; TCRdb stores just in-frame clones and leaves some out. There are about 42,000 clones in the sample; around four fifths occur only once, and approximately 20% lies in the top ten. The sequences come from peripheral blood, collected 28 days after the second AZD1222 dose. These receptors were obtained from an adult who received the AZD1222 COVID-19 vaccine.

The rearrangement joins TRBV14 to TRBJ2-3; a possible D gene is TRBD2 (5 bases). There are 16 residues in the CDR3. Per the germline V gene, CDR1 is SGHDN and CDR2 is FVKESK. V was clipped by 1 base and J by 0 bases, with 11 bases between them. The DNA of the CDR3 is TGTGCCAGCAGCCAAGGGACGGGAAGGAGCACAGATACGCAGTATTTT. Translation: CASSQGTGRSTDTQYF.

CDR3 region: CASSPLGSGVGYNSPLHF. The DNA for the CDR3 is TGTGCCAGCAGTCCCCTCGGGTCAGGAGTAGGCTATAATTCACCCCTCCACTTT. The chain links TRBV6-6 to TRBJ1-6; D is uncertain. Germline loops: CDR1 MNHNY, CDR2 SVGAGI (reference sequence). The ends were cut back, 5 bases at V and 3 bases at J, with 20 bases in the middle. The CDR3 length is 18 residues.

The rearrangement uses TRBV6-5 and TRBJ2-7; either TRBD1 or TRBD2 may supply D (5 bases each). V shed 4 bases and J shed 3 bases, with 10 bases lying between them. The germline V gene has CDR1 MNHEY and CDR2 SVGAGI. This CDR3 has 13 amino acids. CDR3 in DNA: TGTGCCAGCAGTTCGGGGCAGCTCTACGAGCAGTACTTC. It specifies CASSSGQLYEQYF.

This CDR3 is CASSLSHGGNQPQHF. The CDR3 DNA is TGTGCCAGCAGTCTCTCACATGGGGGCAATCAGCCCCAGCATTTT. The chain couples TRBV27 to TRBJ1-5; D gene ambiguous. CDR1 is MNHEY and CDR2 is SMNVEV in the germline V gene (reference sequence). V gave up 5 bases and J gave up 2 bases, with 13 bases separating them. The CDR3 loop spans 15 amino acids.

Only a few counts were recorded for this clone. The chain joins TRBV3-1 (or the pseudogene TRBV3-2) to TRBJ2-3; TRBD2 aligns across 11 bases. V was clipped by 2 bases and J by 4 bases; unmatched bases: 11. This CDR3 spans 18 amino acids. Germline CDR1 and CDR2: LGHDT and YNNKEL (reference sequence). The CDR3 sequence is CASSQNPLSGGAADTQYF. Written as DNA, the CDR3 is TGTGCCAGCAGCCAAAATCCCCTTAGCGGGGGGGCTGCAGATACGCAGTATTTT.

This clone came up a few times. The same CDR3 also results from other DNA sequences found in this sample. This sequence joins TRBV9 and TRBJ1-4; D ambiguous. Germline loops: CDR1 SGDLS, CDR2 YYNGEE. Trimming took off 0 bases at V and 0 bases at J, with 3 bases between the two ends. This CDR3 has 14 residues. CDR3 in amino acids: CASSVEPTNEKLFF. DNA of the CDR3: TGTGCCAGCAGCGTAGAACCAACTAATGAAAAACTGTTTTTT.

The V call is TRBV30, the J call TRBJ2-5; 7 nucleotides match TRBD1. Germline CDR1 and CDR2: GTSNPN and SVGIG (reference sequence). The V and J ends lost 4 bases and 4 bases, in that order; junction bases with no gene match: 6. The CDR3 contains 13 residues. CDR3 amino acids: CAWKGRGRETQYF. CDR3 nucleotide sequence: TGTGCCTGGAAGGGAAGGGGGCGAGAGACCCAGTACTTC. Variable domain in full (rest from reference TRBV30 and TRBJ2-5): SQTIHQWPATLVQPVGSPLSLECTVEGTSNPNLYWYRQAAGRGLQLLFYSVGIGQISSEVPQNLSASRPQDRQFILSSKKLLLSDSGFYLCAWKGRGRETQYFGPGTRLLVL.

The chain employs TRBV6-6 and TRBJ1-5; D gene ambiguous. Germline V lookup: CDR1 MNHNY, CDR2 SVGAGI (reference sequence). Trimming removed 4 bases at V and 7 bases at J, with 2 bases between. The CDR3 sequence is 10 residues long. CDR3 protein: CASSFQPQHF. The CDR3 DNA is TGTGCCAGCAGTTTCCAGCCCCAGCATTTT.

The chain links TRBV28 to TRBJ1-2; D call uncertain. In germline, CDR1 is MDHEN, CDR2 SYDVKM. The CDR3 spans 15 residues. The V end was cut by 9 bases, the J end by 2 bases, with 19 bases between. The CDR3 spells CASSVGRLPNYGYTF. The CDR3 nucleotides read TGTGCCAGTTCGGTTGGTAGGCTTCCAAACTATGGCTACACCTTC.

The chain has TRBV30 and TRBJ1-1; tentative D call: TRBD1 (6 bases). The CDR3 extends over 14 amino acids. The V gene's germline CDR1 is GTSNPN and CDR2 SVGIG (reference sequence). V lost 4 bases and J lost 1, with 13 bases in between. The CDR3 nucleotides are TGTGCCTGGACCGCAGGGGTGGGGAACACTGAAGCTTTCTTT. This translates into CAWTAGVGNTEAFF.

The rearrangement links TRBV3-1 (or the pseudogene TRBV3-2) to TRBJ2-1; maybe TRBD1 (5 bases). The CDR3 consists of 12 residues. The V end lost 8 bases, the J end lost 8 bases, and 13 bases lay between the germline ends. Per the germline V gene, CDR1 is LGHDT and CDR2 is YNNKEL (reference sequence). The CDR3 spells CASGHVVDEQFF. In DNA form, the CDR3 reads TGTGCCAGCGGACACGTCGTGGATGAGCAGTTCTTC.

This chain connects TRBV18 to TRBJ2-2, with D possibly being TRBD2 (5 bases). Germline CDR1 and CDR2: KGHSH and LQKENI. V lost 3 bases and J 1 base, leaving 9 bases between the germline ends. The length of the CDR3 is 15 residues. The CDR3 here is CASSPPGWNTGELFF. The CDR3 coding sequence is TGTGCCAGCTCACCTCCGGGGTGGAACACCGGGGAGCTGTTTTTT.

This rearrangement joins TRBV10-3 to TRBJ2-3; D possibly corresponds to TRBD2 (5 bases). The CDR3 loop spans 16 amino acids. V shed 7 bases and J shed 1 base, with 18 bases lying between them. Germline V CDR1 and CDR2: ENHRY, SYGVKD. The CDR3 loop is CAITPGFQLGTDTQYF. The DNA of the CDR3 is TGTGCCATCACCCCGGGGTTCCAGCTCGGCACAGATACGCAGTATTTT.

V and J are TRBV5-4 and TRBJ2-1; D gene unclear. Between the trimmed V and J ends, which lost 4 bases and 4 bases, there was a span of 15 bases. This CDR3 contains 15 residues. The V gene's germline CDR1 is SGHNT and CDR2 YYREEE (reference sequence). CDR3 nucleotide sequence: TGTGCCAGCAGCCTAGGCCGCGGCGTATACAATGAGCAGTTCTTC. Protein: CASSLGRGVYNEQFF.

This clone turned up a few times. V gene TRBV7-3 combines with J gene TRBJ1-1; TRBD1 matches 8 bases. Germline V gene data show CDR1 as SGHTA and CDR2 as FQGTGA. V lost 7 bases to trimming and J lost 8 bases; unmatched junction nucleotides: 6. The CDR3 runs to 12 residues. The CDR3 reads CASTLGTGEAFF. The CDR3 DNA reads TGTGCCAGCACCCTCGGGACAGGAGAAGCTTTCTTT.

V is TRBV29-1 and J is TRBJ2-6; D gene ambiguous. Trimming removed 5 bases at V and 0 bases at J, with 2 bases between. The V gene's germline CDR1 is SQVTM and CDR2 ANQGSEA. This CDR3 is 12 amino acids long. The CDR3 is CSVYSGANVLTF. CDR3 coding DNA: TGCAGCGTTTACTCTGGGGCCAACGTCCTGACTTTC.

V usage is TRBV6-5 and J usage is TRBJ1-1; weak D call: TRBD1 (6 bases). Trimming left V 2 bases short and J 0 bases short, with 10 bases between. Germline V gene sequence: CDR1 MNHEY, CDR2 SVGAGI. The CDR3 is 15 amino acids. The CDR3 DNA follows: TGTGCCAGCAGTTACGGGACATTCATGAACACTGAAGCTTTCTTT. Protein: CASSYGTFMNTEAFF.

The sample holds one count of this clone. CDR3 DNA: TGTGCCAGCAGCTTGGTGACTAAGAGCACAGATACGCAGTATTTT. Protein: CASSLVTKSTDTQYF. The chain has TRBV5-5 and TRBJ2-3; D may be TRBD2 (5 bases). The V end was cut by 0 bases, the J end by 0 bases, with 8 bases between. This CDR3 contains 15 residues. Germline V lookup: CDR1 SGHKS, CDR2 YYEKEE (reference sequence).

The chain is built from TRBV9 and TRBJ2-5; D is tentatively TRBD1 or TRBD2 (6 bases each). The CDR3 runs 15 residues. Germline CDR1 and CDR2: SGDLS and YYNGEE. Trimming shortened V by 4 bases and J by 5 bases, and 18 bases separated the two germline ends. CDR3 residues: CASSPKTGAWETQYF. CDR3 coding DNA: TGTGCCAGCAGCCCCAAAACGGGGGCGTGGGAGACCCAGTACTTC.

There are a few counts of this clone. The V gene is TRBV7-2, the J gene TRBJ2-3; 16 bases line up with TRBD2. The CDR3 length is 17 residues. From germline, CDR1 is SGHTA and CDR2 FQGNSA. J gave up 8 bases and V 4 bases, and 9 bases lay outside the gene matches. The CDR3 region has the DNA TGTGCCAGCAGCTCGGGACTAGCGGGGGGGCCCGGAGGTACGCAGTATTTT. It encodes CASSSGLAGGPGGTQYF.

This chain links TRBV7-8 with TRBJ2-1; D remains unclear. The CDR3 loop spans 14 amino acids. The V end was cut by 1 base, the J end by 9 bases, with 13 bases between. Germline V gene lookup returns CDR1 SGHVS and CDR2 FQNEAQ. The CDR3 DNA follows: TGTGCCAGCAGCTTAGGGGGTCTTAAGGCTGAGCAGTTCTTC. Protein: CASSLGGLKAEQFF.

This chain links TRBV19 with TRBJ1-6; 8 positions match TRBD1. The CDR3 totals 14 residues. The germline V gene encodes CDR1 LNHDA and CDR2 SQIVND (reference sequence). V shed 5 bases, J shed 9 bases, and the junction held 6 bases outside the gene matches. CDR3 nucleotides: TGTGCCAGTAGTGACAGGGGTTTCGGTTCACCCCTCCACTTT. Protein product: CASSDRGFGSPLHF.